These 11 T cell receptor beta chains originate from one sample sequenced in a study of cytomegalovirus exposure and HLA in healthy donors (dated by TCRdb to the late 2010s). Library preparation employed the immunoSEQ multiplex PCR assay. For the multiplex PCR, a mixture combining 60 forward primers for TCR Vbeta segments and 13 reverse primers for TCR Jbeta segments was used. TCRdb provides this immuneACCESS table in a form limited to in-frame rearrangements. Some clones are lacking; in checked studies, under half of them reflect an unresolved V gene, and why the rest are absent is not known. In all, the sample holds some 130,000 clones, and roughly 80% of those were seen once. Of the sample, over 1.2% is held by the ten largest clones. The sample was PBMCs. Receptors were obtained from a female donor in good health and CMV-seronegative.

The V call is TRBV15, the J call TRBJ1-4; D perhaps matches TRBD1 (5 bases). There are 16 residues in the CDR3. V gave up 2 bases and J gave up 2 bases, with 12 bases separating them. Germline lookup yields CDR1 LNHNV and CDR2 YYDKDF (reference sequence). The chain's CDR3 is CATSRSVGATNEKLFF. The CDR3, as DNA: TGTGCCACCAGCAGATCTGTAGGGGCTACTAATGAAAAACTGTTTTTT.

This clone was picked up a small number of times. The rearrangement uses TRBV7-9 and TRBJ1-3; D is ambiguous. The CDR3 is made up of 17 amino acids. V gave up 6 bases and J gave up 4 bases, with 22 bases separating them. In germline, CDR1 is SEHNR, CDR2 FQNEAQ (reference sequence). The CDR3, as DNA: TGTGCCAGCAGGGGGAGGATGCCCGCTGAGTTGGGAAACACCATATATTTT. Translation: CASRGRMPAELGNTIYF.

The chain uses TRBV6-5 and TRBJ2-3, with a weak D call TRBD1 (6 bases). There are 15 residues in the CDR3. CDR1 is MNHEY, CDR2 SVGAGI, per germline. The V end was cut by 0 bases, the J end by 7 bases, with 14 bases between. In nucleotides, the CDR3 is TGTGCCAGCAGTTACTCGAGAGGACAGAGGAATACGCAGTATTTT. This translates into CASSYSRGQRNTQYF.

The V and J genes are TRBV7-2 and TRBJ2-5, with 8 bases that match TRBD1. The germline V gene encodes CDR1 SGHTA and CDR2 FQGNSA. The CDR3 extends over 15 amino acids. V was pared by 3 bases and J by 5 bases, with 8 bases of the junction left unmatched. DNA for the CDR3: TGTGCCAGCAGCTTCCAACAGGGGGACGGGGAGACCCAGTACTTC. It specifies CASSFQQGDGETQYF.

For the CDR3, the DNA is TGTGCCAGCAGCTTGTGGCAGGGGGCGAATGGCTACACCTTC. Protein: CASSLWQGANGYTF. J is TRBJ1-2 and V is TRBV5-6; 8 bases align to TRBD1. Germline V CDR1 and CDR2: SGHDT, YYEEEE. This CDR3 region has 14 residues. V was clipped by 1 base and J by 6 bases; unmatched bases: 5. The entire variable domain, with the rest obtained from reference TRBV5-6 and TRBJ1-2, is as follows: DAGVTQSPTHLIKTRGQQVTLRCSPKSGHDTVSWYQQALGQGPQFIFQYYEEEERQRGNFPDRFSGHQFPNYSSELNVNALLLGDSALYLCASSLWQGANGYTFGSGTRLTVV.

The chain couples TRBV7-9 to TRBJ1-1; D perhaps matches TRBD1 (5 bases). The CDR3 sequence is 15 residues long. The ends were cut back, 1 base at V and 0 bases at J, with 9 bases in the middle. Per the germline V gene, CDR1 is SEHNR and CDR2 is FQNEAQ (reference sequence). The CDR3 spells CASSLGAGMNTEAFF. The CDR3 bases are TGTGCCAGCAGCTTAGGGGCAGGGATGAACACTGAAGCTTTCTTT.

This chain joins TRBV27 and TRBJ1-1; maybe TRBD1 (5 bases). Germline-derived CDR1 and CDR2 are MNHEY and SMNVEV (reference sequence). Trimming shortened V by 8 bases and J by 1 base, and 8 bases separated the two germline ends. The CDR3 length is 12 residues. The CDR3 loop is CASHGGNTEAFF. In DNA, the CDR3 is TGTGCCAGCCACGGGGGGAACACTGAAGCTTTCTTT.

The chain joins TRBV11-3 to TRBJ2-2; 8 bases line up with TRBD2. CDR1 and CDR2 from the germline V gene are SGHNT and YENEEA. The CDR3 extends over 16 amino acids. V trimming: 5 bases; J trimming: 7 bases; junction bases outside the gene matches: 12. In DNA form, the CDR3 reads TGTGCCAGCAGCGGAAGCGGGAGCCGGTTAGGCGGGGAGCTGTTTTTT. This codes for CASSGSGSRLGGELFF.

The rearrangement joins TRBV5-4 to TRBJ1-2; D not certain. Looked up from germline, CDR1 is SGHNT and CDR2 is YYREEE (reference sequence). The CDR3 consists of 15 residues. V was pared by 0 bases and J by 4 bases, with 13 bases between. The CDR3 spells CASSLVPEGTYGYTF. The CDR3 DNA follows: TGTGCCAGCAGCTTGGTACCCGAGGGTACCTATGGCTACACCTTC.

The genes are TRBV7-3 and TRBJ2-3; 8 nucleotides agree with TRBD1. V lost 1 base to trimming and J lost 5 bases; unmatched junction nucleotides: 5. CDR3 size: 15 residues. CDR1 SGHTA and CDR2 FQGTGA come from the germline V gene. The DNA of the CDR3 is TGTGCCAGCAGCTTAATACAGGGGGGACTAGATACGCAGTATTTT. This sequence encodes CASSLIQGGLDTQYF.

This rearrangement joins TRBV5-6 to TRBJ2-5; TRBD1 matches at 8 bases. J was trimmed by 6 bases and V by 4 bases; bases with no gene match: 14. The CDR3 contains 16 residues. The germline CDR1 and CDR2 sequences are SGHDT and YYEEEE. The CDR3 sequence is CASSPSPDRAVKTQYF. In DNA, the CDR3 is TGTGCCAGCAGCCCAAGCCCGGACAGGGCGGTGAAGACCCAGTACTTC.